One and the same sample provided the 17 T cell receptor beta chains below, sequenced in a study of cytomegalovirus exposure and HLA in healthy donors (dated by TCRdb to the late 2010s). Library preparation employed the immunoSEQ multiplex PCR assay. For the multiplex PCR, a mixture combining 60 forward primers for TCR Vbeta segments and 13 reverse primers for TCR Jbeta segments was used. The source is immuneACCESS, and TCRdb retained only in-frame sequences with V and J called. Part of the clones is not carried over; for the studies checked, unresolved V genes explain less than half of this, and the remainder is unexplained. The sample has some 120,000 clones on record, approximately 80% of them singletons. The top ten hold over 3.5% of the sample. Sequenced: PBMCs. The receptor set was obtained from a man between 25 and 39 years old in good health and CMV-seropositive.

Remarks on this clone: The junction departs from germline at one end; a sequencing error may be responsible. The chain has TRBV7-3 and TRBJ2-3, with D maybe TRBD1 (5 bases). The CDR3 sequence is 12 residues long. The germline gives CDR1 SGHTA, CDR2 FQGTGA. The CDR3 nucleotides are TGTTCCAGCAGCTTTTCAGGGAATACGCAGTATTTT. It specifies CSSSFSGNTQYF.

This clone was seen once. The chain is built from TRBV19 and TRBJ1-2, with D possibly being TRBD1 (5 bases). Germline values: CDR1 LNHDA, CDR2 SQIVND (reference sequence). This CDR3 has 13 amino acids. Trimming left V 10 bases short and J 2 bases short, with 14 bases between. CDR3 protein: CATSARANYGYTF. Here the CDR3 DNA reads TGTGCCACCTCGGCCAGGGCGAACTATGGCTACACCTTC. Full variable domain (rest looked up from reference TRBV19 and TRBJ1-2): DGGITQSPKYLFRKEGQNVTLSCEQNLNHDAMYWYRQDPGQGLRLIYYSQIVNDFQKGDIAEGYSVSREKKESFPLTVTSAQKNPTAFYLCATSARANYGYTFGSGTRLTVV.

This rearrangement joins TRBV29-1 to TRBJ2-5; D perhaps matches TRBD2 (6 bases). Germline-derived CDR1 and CDR2 are SQVTM and ANQGSEA. The CDR3 is 13 residues long. V lost 4 bases, J lost 0 bases, and 9 bases lay in between. CDR3 region: CSVGGAYQETQYF. CDR3 nucleotides: TGCAGCGTTGGCGGGGCTTACCAAGAGACCCAGTACTTC.

The chain is built from TRBV30 and TRBJ2-7; D may be TRBD1 (5 bases). Germline values: CDR1 GTSNPN, CDR2 SVGIG (reference sequence). V was trimmed by 0 bases and J by 3 bases, leaving 12 bases between them. The CDR3 loop spans 14 amino acids. The DNA of the CDR3 is TGTGCCTGGAGTGTAAGGCCAGGGTACTACGAGCAGTACTTC. It codes for CAWSVRPGYYEQYF.

The rearrangement uses TRBV13 and TRBJ2-1; the D gene is possibly TRBD2 (5 bases). Trimming left V 1 base short and J 6 bases short, with 16 bases between. CDR1 is PRHDT and CDR2 is FYEKMQ in the germline V gene (reference sequence). The CDR3 spans 16 residues. The CDR3 DNA follows: TGTGCCAGCAGCTTAGTGGGTGGGAGATGGGTCAATGAGCAGTTCTTC. Translation: CASSLVGGRWVNEQFF.

This chain connects TRBV2 to TRBJ2-3; 10 bases are a match to TRBD1. V lost 4 bases, J lost 6 bases, and 7 bases stayed unmatched. CDR1 is SNHLY, CDR2 FYNNEI, per germline. The CDR3 consists of 15 residues. The CDR3 region has the DNA TGTGCCAGCAGTGTTGTGGGACAGGGGACCGATACGCAGTATTTT. The encoded protein is CASSVVGQGTDTQYF.

This clone appeared a single time. The rearrangement joins TRBV5-1 to TRBJ2-2, with D perhaps matching TRBD2 (6 bases). Germline CDR1 reads SGHRS; CDR2 reads YFSETQ. The germline V and J ends were trimmed by 4 bases and 0 bases, with 25 bases remaining between them. CDR3 length: 20 amino acids. The CDR3 region is CASSQRGPPGVKTNTGELFF. CDR3 DNA: TGCGCCAGCAGCCAAAGGGGCCCCCCGGGGGTTAAAACGAACACCGGGGAGCTGTTTTTT.

For the CDR3, the DNA is TGTGCCAGCGGACCCCGGGGTCGGAATTCACCCCTCCACTTT. Translation gives CASGPRGRNSPLHF. This chain uses TRBV27 with TRBJ1-6; D remains unclear. V lost 8 bases and J lost 7, with 15 bases in between. The CDR3 contains 14 residues. Germline CDR1 and CDR2: MNHEY and SMNVEV (reference sequence).

This chain joins TRBV6-1 and TRBJ2-5, with TRBD2 matching over 9 bases. Germline V lookup: CDR1 MNHNS, CDR2 SASEGT. With 5 bases clipped from V and 2 bases from J, the junction kept 6 bases outside the gene matches. The CDR3 spans 15 residues. DNA for the CDR3: TGTGCCAGCAGTCAACTAGCGGGCCGACAAGAGACCCAGTACTTC. This encodes CASSQLAGRQETQYF.

The chain carries TRBV4-3 and TRBJ2-2; D unresolved. The V gene lost 2 bases and the J gene lost 1 base, with 5 bases spanning the gap. The germline CDR1 and CDR2 sequences are LGHNA and YSLEER. This CDR3 is built from 14 residues. Here the CDR3 DNA reads TGCGCCAGCAGCCAAACGGGGAACACCGGGGAGCTGTTTTTT. It is translated as CASSQTGNTGELFF.

In its sample, this clone was seen once. The chain links TRBV4-2 to TRBJ2-7, with a possible D match to TRBD1 (6 bases). Trimming took off 3 bases at V and 5 bases at J, with 14 bases between the two ends. The CDR3 is 14 residues long. Looked up from germline, CDR1 is LGHNA and CDR2 is YNFKEQ. DNA of the CDR3: TGTGCCAGCAGCCATGGGGGCCAAGGCGACGAGCAGTACTTC. Protein sequence: CASSHGGQGDEQYF.

The chain uses TRBV7-8 and TRBJ1-1; D gene unclear. CDR1 and CDR2 from the germline V gene are SGHVS and FQNEAQ. Trimming left V 5 bases short and J 4 bases short, with 8 bases between. The CDR3 spans 12 residues. In DNA form, the CDR3 reads TGTGCCAGCAGCCCCCGGAGCACTGAAGCTTTCTTT. This translates into CASSPRSTEAFF.

The chain couples TRBV21-1 to TRBJ2-1; TRBD2 is taken as the D call from the table, unchecked against the DNA. TRBV21-1 counts as a pseudogene. The CDR3 totals 16 residues. CDR3 amino acids: CASSQISGGIYNEQFF. In nucleotides, the CDR3 is TGTGCCAGCAGCCAGATTAGCGGGGGAATTTACAATGAGCAGTTCTTC.

The gene calls are TRBV30 and TRBJ2-1, with D perhaps TRBD2 (7 bases). The CDR3 totals 14 residues. The V end lost 0 bases, the J end lost 7 bases, and 13 bases lay between the germline ends. Germline CDR1 is GTSNPN and CDR2 is SVGIG (reference sequence). The DNA of the CDR3 is TGTGCCTGGAGTGTGGGGGGGGCATCTAATGAGCAGTTCTTC. Translating gives CAWSVGGASNEQFF.

This rearrangement joins TRBV4-2 to TRBJ2-5, with D possibly TRBD2 on 5 matching bases. V was clipped by 2 bases and J by 1 base, with 26 bases between them. Germline CDR1 is LGHNA and CDR2 is YNFKEQ. This CDR3 has 20 amino acids. The CDR3 is CASSQSSFEGRKRVQETQYF. The CDR3 DNA sequence: TGTGCCAGCAGCCAAAGCTCCTTCGAAGGGCGCAAGAGGGTCCAAGAGACCCAGTACTTC.

The table lists this clone with a few counts. The rearrangement links TRBV4-1 to TRBJ1-5; TRBD1 is a possible D gene (6 bases). V lost 1 base to trimming and J lost 4 bases, with 11 bases between them. Germline V lookup: CDR1 MGHRA, CDR2 YSYEKL. The CDR3 consists of 15 residues. CDR3 loop: CASSQGTAENQPQHF. The CDR3 DNA is TGCGCCAGCAGCCAAGGGACAGCCGAAAATCAGCCCCAGCATTTT.

This chain connects TRBV30 to TRBJ1-1, with D perhaps matching TRBD1 (6 bases). The V gene's germline CDR1 is GTSNPN and CDR2 SVGIG (reference sequence). V lost 4 bases to trimming and J lost 4 bases, with 19 bases between them. The CDR3 has 15 amino acids. This CDR3 reads CAWIRDIPKVTEAFF. The CDR3 DNA reads TGTGCCTGGATCCGGGACATTCCGAAGGTCACTGAAGCTTTCTTT.